These 14 T cell receptor beta chains were sequenced from one sample in a study of T cell responses to AZD1222 COVID-19 vaccine. Assay: immunoSEQ multiplex PCR; the TCRdb copy retains only in-frame clones and omits some. The sample shows around 120,000 clones, around 84% of them seen only once. The sequenced sample was peripheral blood, obtained 28 days after the second AZD1222 dose. Source of these receptors: an adult who received the AZD1222 COVID-19 vaccine.

The chain links TRBV19 to TRBJ1-1; tentative D call: TRBD1 (5 bases). The CDR3 length is 13 residues. Germline assignment: CDR1 LNHDA and CDR2 SQIVND (reference sequence). The V end lost 6 bases, the J end lost 5 bases, and 13 bases lay between the germline ends. This chain's CDR3 is CASRAGPGTEAFF. CDR3 in DNA: TGTGCCAGTAGGGCGGGACCGGGGACTGAAGCTTTCTTT.

The CDR3 sequence: CASSPQFEQYF. The CDR3 DNA reads TGTGCCAGCTCTCCTCAATTCGAGCAGTACTTC. The V and J genes are TRBV18 and TRBJ2-7; D is unresolved. CDR1 and CDR2 (germline): KGHSH, LQKENI. V dropped 6 bases and J dropped 6 bases, with 9 bases sitting between them. The CDR3 sequence is 11 residues long.

J is TRBJ2-7 and V is TRBV30, with TRBD2 matching over 8 bases. Germline loops: CDR1 GTSNPN, CDR2 SVGIG (reference sequence). This CDR3 has 15 amino acids. With V trimmed by 6 bases and J by 7 bases, 17 bases remained unmatched. In DNA, the CDR3 is TGTGCCTGCACCTTCCAGGGGACTAGACTATATGAGCAGTACTTC. This sequence encodes CACTFQGTRLYEQYF.

The chain uses TRBV5-6 and TRBJ2-7; 11 bases are shared with TRBD1. Germline V gene sequence: CDR1 SGHDT, CDR2 YYEEEE. Losses at the gene ends were 4 bases for V and 5 bases for J; bases not matched to a gene: 2. The CDR3 sequence is 13 residues long. In nucleotides, the CDR3 is TGTGCCAGCAGCAAGGGACAGGGGGACGAGCAGTACTTC. Its protein is CASSKGQGDEQYF. The full variable domain, rest sourced from reference TRBV5-6 and TRBJ2-7, is DAGVTQSPTHLIKTRGQQVTLRCSPKSGHDTVSWYQQALGQGPQFIFQYYEEEERQRGNFPDRFSGHQFPNYSSELNVNALLLGDSALYLCASSKGQGDEQYFGPGTRLTVT.

The chain is built from TRBV5-4 and TRBJ2-2; D is ambiguous. In germline, CDR1 is SGHNT, CDR2 YYREEE (reference sequence). CDR3 length: 15 residues. V was shortened by 0 bases and J by 6 bases, with 12 bases between the two germline ends. CDR3 bases: TGTGCCAGCAGCTTGGGGGCGATTTTGGCCGGGGAGCTGTTTTTT. This gives the protein CASSLGAILAGELFF.

This clone has just a few counts. V gene TRBV6-5 combines with J gene TRBJ1-5; 7 bases are shared with TRBD1. Per the germline V gene, CDR1 is MNHEY and CDR2 is SVGAGI. Trimming took 6 bases from V and 3 from J; bases not matched to a gene: 5. The CDR3 sequence is 14 residues long. The CDR3: CASSPDRDNQPQHF. The DNA for the CDR3 is TGTGCCAGCAGCCCCGACAGGGACAATCAGCCCCAGCATTTT.

CDR3 bases: TGCAGCGTGTCCGGGGCTTCCTACGAGCAGTACTTC. It yields the protein CSVSGASYEQYF. The V gene is TRBV29-1, the J gene TRBJ2-7, with D perhaps given as TRBD1 or TRBD2 (5 bases each). The CDR3 runs to 12 residues. Germline V gene lookup returns CDR1 SQVTM and CDR2 ANQGSEA. Trimming shortened V by 6 bases and J by 1 base, and 10 bases separated the two germline ends.

The rearrangement joins TRBV5-1 to TRBJ2-1, with TRBD1 identical over 7 bases. With V trimmed by 4 bases and J by 0 bases, 13 bases remained unmatched. CDR1 and CDR2 (germline): SGHRS, YFSETQ. This CDR3 has 18 residues. As DNA, the CDR3 is TGCGCCAGCAGCCATTCCCAGAGACAGGGCAGCTCCTACAATGAGCAGTTCTTC. It codes for CASSHSQRQGSSYNEQFF.

This rearrangement joins TRBV28 to TRBJ2-7; TRBD2 agrees at 9 bases. Looked up from germline, CDR1 is MDHEN and CDR2 is SYDVKM. V dropped 4 bases and J dropped 9; count of bases not matched to a gene: 16. The length of the CDR3 is 16 residues. The CDR3 coding sequence is TGTGCCAGCAGTTCCCCTGGAATAGCGGGGGCCTTAGCGCAGTACTTC. Protein: CASSSPGIAGALAQYF.

The J gene is TRBJ2-2, the V gene TRBV29-1; 8 positions match TRBD2. J gave up 0 bases and V 1 base, and 1 base lay outside the gene matches. There are 15 residues in the CDR3. The germline V gene has CDR1 SQVTM and CDR2 ANQGSEA. CDR3 bases: TGCAGCGTTGAAGTAGCGGGGCCGAACACCGGGGAGCTGTTTTTT. Protein: CSVEVAGPNTGELFF.

The chain links TRBV2 to TRBJ1-5; D gene unclear. The CDR3 is made up of 16 amino acids. Germline CDR1 and CDR2: SNHLY and FYNNEI. Trimming stripped 4 bases from V and 2 bases from J, with 15 bases between. CDR3 in amino acids: CASSGAAVWGNQPQHF. CDR3 in DNA: TGTGCCAGCAGTGGGGCGGCAGTGTGGGGCAATCAGCCCCAGCATTTT. Together with reference TRBV2 and TRBJ1-5, the CDR3 gives the full variable domain: EPEVTQTPSHQVTQMGQEVILRCVPISNHLYFYWYRQILGQKVEFLVSFYNNEISEKSEIFDDQFSVERPDGSNFTLKIRSTKLEDSAMYFCASSGAAVWGNQPQHFGDGTRLSIL.

V is TRBV5-4 and J is TRBJ2-4, with 10 bases matching TRBD1. The CDR3 totals 15 residues. The germline CDR1 and CDR2 sequences are SGHNT and YYREEE (reference sequence). After removal of 1 base from V and 7 bases from J, the junction contained 5 bases not matched to a gene. In DNA form, the CDR3 reads TGTGCCAGCAGCTTGATGACAGGGGGCTCGAACATTCAGTACTTC. Its protein product is CASSLMTGGSNIQYF.

The chain couples TRBV6-5 to TRBJ2-5, with 12 nucleotides matching TRBD2. The CDR3 totals 14 residues. With V trimmed by 7 bases and J by 5 bases, 5 bases remained unmatched. Germline CDR1 and CDR2: MNHEY and SVGAGI. CDR3 nucleotides: TGTGCCAGCACACTAGCGGGAGGCCGGGAGACCCAGTACTTC. The encoded protein is CASTLAGGRETQYF.

The chain combines TRBV19 with TRBJ2-1; 8 bases match TRBD2. V shed 5 bases, J shed 8 bases, and the junction held 8 bases outside the gene matches. From germline, CDR1 is LNHDA and CDR2 SQIVND (reference sequence). The CDR3 contains 14 residues. This CDR3 is CASSLRGRFDEQFF. Written as DNA, the CDR3 is TGTGCCAGTAGTCTGCGCGGGAGGTTCGATGAGCAGTTCTTC.